This TCR beta chain was profiled in a study of CD8+ T cells in alopecia areata (dated by TCRdb to 2017 to 2018). Looking at the study overall: The treated patients, all with moderate-to-severe alopecia areata, were enrolled in an open-label pilot trial of oral tofacitinib given at 5 to 10 mg twice daily. Patients received tofacitinib for 6 to 18 months and were then followed off drug for 6 months to check for delayed response and recurrence. High-throughput TCRbeta sequencing was used to examine T cell clonal expansion in alopecia areata in both the C3H/HeJ mouse model and human patients. In humans, TCRbeta sequencing was performed on scalp tissue and on sorted CD4+ and CD8+ peripheral blood T cells from healthy controls and from patients with patchy or totalis/universalis alopecia areata. Biopsies were taken from tofacitinib-treated patients at baseline and at 4 and 24 weeks of treatment, and a later scalp biopsy was taken in several of the tofacitinib-treated patients. RNA was extracted with the PAXgene miRNA kit for fixed scalp, the miRNeasy kit for PBMCs, and the RNeasy kit for mouse skin. TCRbeta CDR3 regions were amplified by immunoSEQ multiplex PCR with 35 Vbeta forward and 13 Jbeta reverse primers. Scalp clonality was compared across normal scalp (n=4), patchy alopecia areata scalp (n=8), and alopecia totalis/universalis scalp (n=8). The investigation overall reported the following: Unlike mouse skin, which is dominated by gammadelta T cells, normal human skin has resident alphabeta T cells that are also sequenced, and this complicates analysis of the scalp TCR repertoire. Shared TCR sequences between patients were less evident than in mice, which may be partly attributable to HLA diversity in the patient population. Compared with normal scalp, lesional scalp, particularly in alopecia totalis/universalis, had higher clonality and more expanded CD8+ clones, which suggests antigenic drive.

Library prep was done by the immunoSEQ multiplex PCR assay. To provide template for TCR sequencing, every sample had RNA extracted and reverse transcribed into cDNA. SuperScript III was used to make first-strand cDNA, primed with a 2:1 mix of oligo-dT and random hexamers. A synthetic immune receptor repertoire was used to gauge amplification bias, and whatever bias remained was removed computationally. Per the authors' processing: Raw reads were preprocessed to remove errors, and CDR3 was defined by IMGT conventions from the conserved cysteine to phenylalanine. To get clonality, Shannon entropy was normalized by log2 of the number of productive unique TCRs and the result was subtracted from 1. Whether scalp clones were CD4 or CD8 was inferred by matching scalp TCRbeta sequences against CD4 and CD8 repertoires sorted from blood. TCRdb retrieved this table from immuneACCESS and kept in-frame rearrangements only. Not all clones are present; in checked studies, unresolved V genes account for under half, and no reason is known for the remainder. The D gene and trimming were derived from the DNA, and the V and J assignments and clone size from that table. The table for this sample lists roughly 140,000 clones; around half of them were counted only once. Just under 20% of the sample belongs to the ten largest clones.

A remark on this clone: Its antigen is not yet known. No base qualities exist here, and no much larger clone lies one base off it.

The time point label on this specimen signifies: baseline before oral tofacitinib. Lesional scalp punch biopsies and peripheral blood were collected from alopecia areata patients. PBMCs were separated by density centrifugation and stained for CD3, CD4 and CD8, after which CD4+ and CD8+ T cells were sorted on a FACSAria. V loses 0 bases of germline sequence and J loses 3 bases, and the interval between the two ends is 5 bases. CDR1 and CDR2 are read off the germline V gene as SGDLS and YYNGEE. The CDR3 numbers 13 residues from cysteine through phenylalanine. Just CDR3 DNA is preserved here, 39 bases in frame from base 1.

The clonotype originates from a human donor with alopecia areata. Sequencing was performed on CD8+ T cells sorted from blood, taken at week 0. This sequence uses TRBV9 and TRBJ2-3; the D gene assignment is ambiguous. The CDR3 is CASSVVPTDTQYF. The nucleotides read TGTGCCAGCAGCGTAGTTCCTACAGATACGCAGTATTTT.